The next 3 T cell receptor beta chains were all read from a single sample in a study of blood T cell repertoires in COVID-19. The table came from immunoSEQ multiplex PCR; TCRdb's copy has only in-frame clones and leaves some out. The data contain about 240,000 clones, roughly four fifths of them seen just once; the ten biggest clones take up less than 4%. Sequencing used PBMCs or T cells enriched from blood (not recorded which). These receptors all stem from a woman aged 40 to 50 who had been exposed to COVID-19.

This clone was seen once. DNA for the CDR3: TGTGCCAGCAGACAAGGACAGGGGTCACACGAGCAGTACTTC. Protein product: CASRQGQGSHEQYF. The V and J genes are TRBV7-2 and TRBJ2-7; the match to TRBD1 covers 9 bases. The CDR3 length is 14 residues. Germline V lookup: CDR1 SGHTA, CDR2 FQGNSA. V shed 6 bases and J 5 bases; nucleotides not matched to a gene: 8.

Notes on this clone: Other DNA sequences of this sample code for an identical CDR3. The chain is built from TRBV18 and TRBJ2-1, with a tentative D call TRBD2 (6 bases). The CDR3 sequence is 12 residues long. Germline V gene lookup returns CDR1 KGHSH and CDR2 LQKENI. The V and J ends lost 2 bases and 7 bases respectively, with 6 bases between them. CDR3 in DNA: TGTGCCAGCTCACCAGGGGGGAATGAGCAGTTCTTC. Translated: CASSPGGNEQFF.

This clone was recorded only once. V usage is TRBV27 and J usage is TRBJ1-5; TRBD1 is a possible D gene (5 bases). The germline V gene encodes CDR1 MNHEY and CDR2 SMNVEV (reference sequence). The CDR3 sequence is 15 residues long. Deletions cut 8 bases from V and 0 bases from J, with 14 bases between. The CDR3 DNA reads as TGTGCCAGCGGCTCGGCACAGGCTAGCAATCAGCCCCAGCATTTT. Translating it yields CASGSAQASNQPQHF.